The sequence of this TCR beta chain was determined in a study of identical twins. Comments on this clonotype: Antigen: not known.

Study results and caveats: Conclusions were drawn cross-sectionally by statistical analysis, without following the same donors.

The V end was cut by 2 bases, the J end by 4 bases, with 12 bases between. The germline V gene has CDR1 SGHKS and CDR2 YYEKEE (reference sequence). The CDR3 covers 14 residues. One entry per CDR3 protein results from TCRdb running MiXCR on the 5' RACE reads. The profile shows around 490,000 distinct CDR3 sequences, approximately 14% of them singletons. These data were likewise used in another study, on yellow fever vaccine responses in identical twins.

The clonotype comes from a woman in her late teens or twenties in good health. The V call is TRBV5-5, the J call TRBJ2-5; weak D call: TRBD2 (6 bases). Sample: CD4+ T cells sorted from blood. DNA of the CDR3: TGTGCCAGCAGCTTCCAACTAGCCGGAGAGACCCAGTACTTC. This gives the protein CASSFQLAGETQYF.